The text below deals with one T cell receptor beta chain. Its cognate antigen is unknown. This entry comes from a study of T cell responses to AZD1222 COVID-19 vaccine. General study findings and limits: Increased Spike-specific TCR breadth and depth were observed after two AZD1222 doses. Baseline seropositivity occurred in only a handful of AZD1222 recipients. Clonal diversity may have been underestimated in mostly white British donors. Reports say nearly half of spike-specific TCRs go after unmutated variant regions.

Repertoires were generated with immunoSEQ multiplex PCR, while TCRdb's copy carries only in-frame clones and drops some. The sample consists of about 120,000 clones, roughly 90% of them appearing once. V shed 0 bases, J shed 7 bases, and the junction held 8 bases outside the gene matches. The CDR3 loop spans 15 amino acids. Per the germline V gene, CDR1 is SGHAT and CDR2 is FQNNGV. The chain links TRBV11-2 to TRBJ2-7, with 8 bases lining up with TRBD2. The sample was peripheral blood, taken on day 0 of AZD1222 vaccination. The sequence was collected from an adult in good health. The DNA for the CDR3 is TGTGCCAGCAGCTTAGATTTAGCGGGGCCTCGAGAGCAGTACTTC. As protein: CASSLDLAGPREQYF.